The source of this TCR beta chain is a study of early T cells in non-severe SARS-CoV-2 infection. Background on the study: Chains stayed unpaired after sequencing of bulk RNA from unsorted whole blood. The study, taken as a whole, reports: Anti-spike CD8 specificities were favored by VDJdb matching, whose results missed private and CD4 specificities.

The library protocol tagged individual cDNA molecules with unique molecular identifiers. TCRdb reanalysed the 5' RACE reads using MiXCR and keeps one entry per CDR3 protein. In the table there are some 58,000 distinct CDR3 sequences, roughly 13% of which are singletons. Comment on this clonotype: The antigen remains undetermined.

CDR3 length: 16 residues. Trimming removed 1 base at V and 0 bases at J, with 12 bases between. Per germline, CDR1 SGHVS and CDR2 FNYEAQ. The chain employs TRBV7-6 and TRBJ1-1; the D gene is possibly TRBD1 (5 bases). The origin of this receptor is an adult who was a healthcare worker with PCR-confirmed SARS-CoV-2 infection or an uninfected control (not recorded which). The specimen was whole blood. The CDR3 DNA is TGTGCCAGCAGCTTAGTCGGGGGGGTAATGAACACTGAAGCTTTCTTT. Protein sequence: CASSLVGGVMNTEAFF.